This T cell receptor (beta chain) came from a study of neurological immune-mediated disorders. Per the germline V gene, CDR1 is SGHRS and CDR2 is YFSETQ. The CDR3 runs to 18 residues. V trimming: 6 bases; J trimming: 4 bases; junction bases outside the gene matches: 17. TCRdb fed the 5' RACE reads into MiXCR, producing one record per CDR3 protein. The sample holds approximately 30,000 distinct CDR3 sequences, about 6.9% seen once. Healthy control samples came from blood bank volunteers in Maryland, USA. The sample consisted of PBMCs. The receptor comes from a woman aged 50 to 60 in good health. The chain carries TRBV5-1 and TRBJ2-3; 10 bases line up with TRBD2. CDR3 loop: CASTRGLAQTGGADTQYF. The CDR3 nucleotides are TGCGCCAGCACCCGGGGACTAGCGCAAACAGGGGGGGCAGATACGCAGTATTTT. Full variable domain (missing parts from reference TRBV5-1 and TRBJ2-3): KAGVTQTPRYLIKTRGQQVTLSCSPISGHRSVSWYQQTPGQGLQFLFEYFSETQRNKGNFPGRFSGRQFSNSRSEMNVSTLELGDSALYLCASTRGLAQTGGADTQYFGPGTRLTVL.